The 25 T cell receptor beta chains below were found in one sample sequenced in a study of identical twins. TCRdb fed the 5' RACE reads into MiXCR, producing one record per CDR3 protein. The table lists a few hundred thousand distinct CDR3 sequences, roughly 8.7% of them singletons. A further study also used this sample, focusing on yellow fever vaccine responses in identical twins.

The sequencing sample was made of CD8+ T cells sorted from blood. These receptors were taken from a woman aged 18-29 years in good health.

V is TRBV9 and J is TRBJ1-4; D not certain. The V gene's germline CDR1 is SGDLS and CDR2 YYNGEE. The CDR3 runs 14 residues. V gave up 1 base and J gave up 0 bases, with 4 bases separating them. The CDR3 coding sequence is TGTGCCAGCAGCGTAAGGGCAACTAATGAAAAACTGTTTTTT. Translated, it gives CASSVRATNEKLFF.

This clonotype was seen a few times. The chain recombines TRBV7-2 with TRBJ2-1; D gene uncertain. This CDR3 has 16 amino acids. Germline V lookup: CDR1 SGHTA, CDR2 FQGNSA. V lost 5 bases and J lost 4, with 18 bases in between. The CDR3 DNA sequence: TGTGCCAGCAGCCCGGATCCCTGGACCGGTTACAATGAGCAGTTCTTC. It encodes CASSPDPWTGYNEQFF.

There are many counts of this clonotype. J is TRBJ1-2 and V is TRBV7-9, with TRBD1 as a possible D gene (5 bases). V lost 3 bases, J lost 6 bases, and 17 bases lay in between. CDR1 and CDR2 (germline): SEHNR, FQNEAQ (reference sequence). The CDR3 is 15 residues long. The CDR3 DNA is TGTGCCAGCAGCTTTGGCGGGGGGATGCGAAATGGCTACACCTTC. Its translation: CASSFGGGMRNGYTF.

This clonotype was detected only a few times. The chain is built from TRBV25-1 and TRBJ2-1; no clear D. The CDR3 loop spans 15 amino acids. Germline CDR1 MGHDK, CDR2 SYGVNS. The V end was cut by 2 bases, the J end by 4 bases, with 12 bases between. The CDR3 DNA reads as TGTGCCAGCAGTGAACGCAGTCCCTCGTACAATGAGCAGTTCTTC. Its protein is CASSERSPSYNEQFF. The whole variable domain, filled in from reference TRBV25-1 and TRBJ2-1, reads EADIYQTPRYLVIGTGKKITLECSQTMGHDKMYWYQQDPGMELHLIHYSYGVNSTEKGDLSSESTVSRIRTEHFPLTLESARPSHTSQYLCASSERSPSYNEQFFGPGTRLTVL.

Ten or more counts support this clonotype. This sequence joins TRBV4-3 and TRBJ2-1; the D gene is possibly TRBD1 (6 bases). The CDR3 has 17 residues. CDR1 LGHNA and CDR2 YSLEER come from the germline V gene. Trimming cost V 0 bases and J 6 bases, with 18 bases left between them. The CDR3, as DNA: TGCGCCAGCAGCCAAGACAGGACAGTGTCACCGGGCAATGAGCAGTTCTTC. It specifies CASSQDRTVSPGNEQFF.

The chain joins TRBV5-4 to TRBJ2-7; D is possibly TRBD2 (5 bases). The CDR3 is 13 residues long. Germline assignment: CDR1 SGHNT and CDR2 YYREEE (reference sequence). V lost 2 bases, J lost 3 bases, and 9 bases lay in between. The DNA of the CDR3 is TGTGCCAGCAGCTTCGGGGAAGGCTACGAGCAGTACTTC. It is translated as CASSFGEGYEQYF.

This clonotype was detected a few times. As DNA, the CDR3 is TGCGCCAGCAGCCAAGATAGCATCGATGAGCAGTTCTTC. Its protein product is CASSQDSIDEQFF. The rearrangement uses TRBV4-3 and TRBJ2-1; no firm D call. Germline V gene data show CDR1 as LGHNA and CDR2 as YSLEER. This CDR3 has 13 residues. The V and J ends lost 0 bases and 8 bases respectively, with 8 bases between them.

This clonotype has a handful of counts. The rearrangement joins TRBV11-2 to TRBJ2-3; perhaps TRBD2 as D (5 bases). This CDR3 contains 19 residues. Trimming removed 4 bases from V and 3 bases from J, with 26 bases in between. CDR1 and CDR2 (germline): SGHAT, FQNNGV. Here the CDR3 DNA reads TGTGCCAGCAGCTCCCACTTCGGGCTAGACGGAGGTGCGACAGATACGCAGTATTTT. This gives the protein CASSSHFGLDGGATDTQYF.

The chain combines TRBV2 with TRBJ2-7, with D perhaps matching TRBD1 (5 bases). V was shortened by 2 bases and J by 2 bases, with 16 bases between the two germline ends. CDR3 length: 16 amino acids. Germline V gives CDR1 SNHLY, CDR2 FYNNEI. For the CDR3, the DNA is TGTGCCAGCAGTGAACTAGGGGCAGGGTTAGCCTACGAGCAGTACTTC. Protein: CASSELGAGLAYEQYF.

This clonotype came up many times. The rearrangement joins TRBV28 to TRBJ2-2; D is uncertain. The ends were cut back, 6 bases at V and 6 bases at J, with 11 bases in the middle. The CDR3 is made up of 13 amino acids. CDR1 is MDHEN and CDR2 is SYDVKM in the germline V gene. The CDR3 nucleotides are TGTGCCAGCAGGACCGCTTCGGCCGGGGAGCTGTTTTTT. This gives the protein CASRTASAGELFF.

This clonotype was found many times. The chain's CDR3 is CASSWGGSGGTYEQYF. The DNA of the CDR3 is TGCGCCAGCAGCTGGGGCGGAAGCGGGGGGACATACGAGCAGTACTTC. The genes are TRBV5-1 and TRBJ2-7; 9 bases are a match to TRBD2. J lost 4 bases, V lost 3 bases, and 11 bases had no gene match. Germline V CDR1 and CDR2: SGHRS, YFSETQ. The CDR3 loop spans 16 amino acids.

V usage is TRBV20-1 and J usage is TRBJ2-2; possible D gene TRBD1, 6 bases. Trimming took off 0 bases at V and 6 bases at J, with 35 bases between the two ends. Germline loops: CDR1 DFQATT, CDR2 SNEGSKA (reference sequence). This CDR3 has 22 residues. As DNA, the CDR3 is TGCAGTGCTAGAGACCCCCATCCGGACAGTATTGAGGTTACTTTGGGGGCCGGGGAGCTGTTTTTT. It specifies CSARDPHPDSIEVTLGAGELFF.

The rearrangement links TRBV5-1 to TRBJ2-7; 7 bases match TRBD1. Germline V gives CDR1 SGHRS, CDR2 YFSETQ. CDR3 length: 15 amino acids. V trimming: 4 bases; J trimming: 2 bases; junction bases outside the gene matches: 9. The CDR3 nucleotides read TGCGCCAGCAGCGCATGGACAGGTGATACCTACGAGCAGTACTTC. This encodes CASSAWTGDTYEQYF.

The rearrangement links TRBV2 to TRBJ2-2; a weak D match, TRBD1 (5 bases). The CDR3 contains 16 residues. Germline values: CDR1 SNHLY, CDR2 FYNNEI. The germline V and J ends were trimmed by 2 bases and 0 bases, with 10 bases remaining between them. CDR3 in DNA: TGTGCCAGCAGTGAAACCAGGGCCTCGAACACCGGGGAGCTGTTTTTT. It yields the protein CASSETRASNTGELFF.

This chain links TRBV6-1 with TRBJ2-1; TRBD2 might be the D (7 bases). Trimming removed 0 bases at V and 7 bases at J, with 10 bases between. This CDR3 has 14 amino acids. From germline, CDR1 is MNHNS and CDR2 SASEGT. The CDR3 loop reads CASSEAEGGNEQFF. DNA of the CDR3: TGTGCCAGCAGTGAAGCGGAGGGGGGGAATGAGCAGTTCTTC.

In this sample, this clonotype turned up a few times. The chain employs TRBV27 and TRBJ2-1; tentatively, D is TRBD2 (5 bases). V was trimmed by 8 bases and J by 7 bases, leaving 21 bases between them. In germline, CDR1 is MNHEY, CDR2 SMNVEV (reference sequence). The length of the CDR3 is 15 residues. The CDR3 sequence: CASQPPGATRNEQFF. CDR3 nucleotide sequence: TGTGCCAGCCAGCCCCCAGGAGCCACTAGGAATGAGCAGTTCTTC.

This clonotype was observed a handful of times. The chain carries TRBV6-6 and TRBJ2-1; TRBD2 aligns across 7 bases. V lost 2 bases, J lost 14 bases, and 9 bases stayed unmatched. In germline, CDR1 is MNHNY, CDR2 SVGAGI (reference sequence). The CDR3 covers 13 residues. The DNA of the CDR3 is TGTGCCAGCAGTTACGTCAGCGGGGAAGGGGAGTTCTTC. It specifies CASSYVSGEGEFF.

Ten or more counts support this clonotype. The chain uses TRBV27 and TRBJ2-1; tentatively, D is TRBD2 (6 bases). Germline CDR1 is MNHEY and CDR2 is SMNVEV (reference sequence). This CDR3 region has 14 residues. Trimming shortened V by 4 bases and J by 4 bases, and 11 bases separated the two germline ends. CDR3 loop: CASSSEGIYNEQFF. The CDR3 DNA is TGTGCCAGCAGTTCGGAGGGGATTTACAATGAGCAGTTCTTC.

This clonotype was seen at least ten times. CDR3 nucleotide sequence: TGTGCCAGCAGCCTAACTCTAGCGGGAGAGGATACGCAGTATTTT. As protein: CASSLTLAGEDTQYF. The V call is TRBV13, the J call TRBJ2-3; 10 nucleotides match TRBD2. The CDR3 covers 15 residues. Germline V lookup: CDR1 PRHDT, CDR2 FYEKMQ (reference sequence). V shed 5 bases, J shed 6 bases, and the junction held 8 bases outside the gene matches.

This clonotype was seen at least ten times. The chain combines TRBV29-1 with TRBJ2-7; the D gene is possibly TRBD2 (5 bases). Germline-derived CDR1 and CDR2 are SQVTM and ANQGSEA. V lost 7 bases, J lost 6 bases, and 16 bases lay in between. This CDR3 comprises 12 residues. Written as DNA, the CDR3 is TGCAGCGCTTGGGAGACCGCCGGCGAGCAGTACTTC. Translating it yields CSAWETAGEQYF.

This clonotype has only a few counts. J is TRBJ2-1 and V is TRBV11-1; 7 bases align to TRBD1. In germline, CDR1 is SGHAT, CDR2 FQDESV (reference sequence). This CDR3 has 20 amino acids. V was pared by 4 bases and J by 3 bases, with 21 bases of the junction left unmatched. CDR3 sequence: CASSSLDRRLSGINYNEQFF. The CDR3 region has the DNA TGTGCCAGCAGCTCCTTGGACAGGCGCTTATCGGGTATTAACTACAATGAGCAGTTCTTC.

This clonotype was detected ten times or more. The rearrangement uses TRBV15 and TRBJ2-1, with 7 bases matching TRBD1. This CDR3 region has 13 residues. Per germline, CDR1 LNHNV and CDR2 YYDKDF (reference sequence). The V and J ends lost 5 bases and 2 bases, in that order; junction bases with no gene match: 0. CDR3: CATSGTAYNEQFF. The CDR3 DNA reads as TGTGCCACCAGCGGGACAGCCTACAATGAGCAGTTCTTC. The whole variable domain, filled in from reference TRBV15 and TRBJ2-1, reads DAMVIQNPRYQVTQFGKPVTLSCSQTLNHNVMYWYQQKSSQAPKLLFHYYDKDFNNEADTPDNFQSRRPNTSFCFLDIRSPGLGDTAMYLCATSGTAYNEQFFGPGTRLTVL.

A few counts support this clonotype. The CDR3, as DNA: TGTGCCAGCAGCTTATTGGAGGGTGGCACAGATACGCAGTATTTT. Residues: CASSLLEGGTDTQYF. This sequence joins TRBV7-9 and TRBJ2-3, with D perhaps matching TRBD2 (6 bases). The germline CDR1 and CDR2 sequences are SEHNR and FQNEAQ (reference sequence). The CDR3 runs 15 residues. Between the trimmed V and J ends, which lost 2 bases and 1 base, there was a span of 10 bases.

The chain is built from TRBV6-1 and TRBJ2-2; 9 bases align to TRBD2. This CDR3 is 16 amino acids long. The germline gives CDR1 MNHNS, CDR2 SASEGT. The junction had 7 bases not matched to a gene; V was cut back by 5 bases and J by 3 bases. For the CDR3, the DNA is TGTGCCAGCAGTCCCACGGGACTAGCTTACACCGGGGAGCTGTTTTTT. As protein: CASSPTGLAYTGELFF.

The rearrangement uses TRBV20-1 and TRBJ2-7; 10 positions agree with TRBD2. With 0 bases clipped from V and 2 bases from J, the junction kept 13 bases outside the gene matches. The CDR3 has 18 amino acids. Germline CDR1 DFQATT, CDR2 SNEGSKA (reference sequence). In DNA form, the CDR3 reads TGCAGTGCTAGAGATATTCGGGCTAGCGGGGGCGTTACCTACGAGCAGTACTTC. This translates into CSARDIRASGGVTYEQYF.